The 13 T cell receptor beta chains reported below all come from one sample, sequenced in a study of T cell repertoires in cytomegalovirus infection. TCRdb reprocessed the reads with MiXCR, giving one entry per CDR3 protein. The data hold about 900,000 distinct CDR3 sequences, with 30% to 40% observed a single time. Their specific antigens are unknown. Source: cultured CD8+ T cells from PBMCs, taken from culture after CMV antigen stimulation. These receptor sequences come from a human donor in good health (CMV status not recorded). Some clones in this sample may be carry-over from other donors' samples.

This clonotype was counted at least ten times. The chain combines TRBV12-3 or TRBV12-4 with TRBJ1-2; D is possibly TRBD1 (5 bases). This CDR3 is 14 amino acids long. V lost 3 bases and J 7 bases, leaving 15 bases between the germline ends. The DNA for the CDR3 is TGTGCCAGCAGTTTTTACCCAGGGAAGGCTGGCTACACCTTC. This translates into CASSFYPGKAGYTF.

This clonotype was picked up a small number of times. This sequence joins TRBV12-3 or TRBV12-4 and TRBJ1-1; no clear D gene. CDR3 length equals 15 residues. Trimming stripped 3 bases from V and 2 bases from J, with 13 bases between. The CDR3 bases are TGTGCCAGCAGTTTCGGGCAGATGATTAACACTGAAGCTTTCTTT. It yields the protein CASSFGQMINTEAFF.

V is TRBV9 and J is TRBJ1-2; D is possibly TRBD1 (5 bases). Trimming took off 4 bases at V and 5 bases at J, with 30 bases between the two ends. This CDR3 is 19 amino acids long. Per the germline V gene, CDR1 is SGDLS and CDR2 is YYNGEE. The CDR3 spells CASSLPKGMTDGLAYGYTF. In nucleotides, the CDR3 is TGTGCCAGCAGCCTTCCAAAGGGGATGACTGATGGATTAGCGTATGGCTACACCTTC.

This clonotype was counted between two and nine times. This chain joins TRBV6-1 and TRBJ1-1, with TRBD1 matching over 7 bases. J gave up 4 bases and V 6 bases, and 8 bases lay outside the gene matches. This CDR3 is 14 amino acids long. The germline V gene encodes CDR1 MNHNS and CDR2 SASEGT. The CDR3 here is CASRQGTDGTEAFF. The CDR3 nucleotides read TGTGCCAGCAGGCAAGGGACAGACGGCACTGAAGCTTTCTTT.

This chain uses TRBV7-9 with TRBJ1-6; D is uncertain. Germline lookup yields CDR1 SEHNR and CDR2 FQNEAQ (reference sequence). The CDR3 has 15 amino acids. Trimming removed 4 bases at V and 8 bases at J, with 15 bases between. The DNA of the CDR3 is TGTGCCAGCAGCTACGGGAGACTGGGTCATTCACCCCTCCACTTT. Translating gives CASSYGRLGHSPLHF.

The rearrangement links TRBV20-1 to TRBJ2-7; TRBD1 is a possible D gene (6 bases). The CDR3 totals 13 residues. Germline values: CDR1 DFQATT, CDR2 SNEGSKA (reference sequence). The V end was cut by 0 bases, the J end by 6 bases, with 12 bases between. The CDR3 is CSARDSGVGEQYV. CDR3 coding DNA: TGCAGTGCTAGAGATTCAGGGGTGGGCGAGCAGTACGTC.

This clonotype was observed a single time. This chain uses TRBV20-1 with TRBJ2-1; D tentatively reads TRBD1 or TRBD2 (5 bases each). CDR1 and CDR2 from the germline V gene are DFQATT and SNEGSKA (reference sequence). V lost 1 base and J 3 bases, leaving 16 bases between the germline ends. The CDR3 extends over 16 amino acids. CDR3 sequence (DNA): TGCAGTGCTAGAGTACAAGGGACCTACGGCTACAATGAGCAGTTCTTC. Encoded protein: CSARVQGTYGYNEQFF.

The rearrangement joins TRBV12-3 or TRBV12-4 to TRBJ1-2; D is perhaps TRBD1 (5 bases). The V end lost 3 bases, the J end lost 5 bases, and 13 bases lay between the germline ends. The CDR3 consists of 14 residues. Here the CDR3 DNA reads TGTGCCAGCAGTTTGGGGGTGTATGCTTATGGCTACACCTTC. It is translated as CASSLGVYAYGYTF.

The gene calls are TRBV23-1 and TRBJ2-2; D remains unclear. TRBV23-1 is treated as an ORF (open reading frame) with a function not yet certain. Trimming took off 8 bases at V and 6 bases at J, with 13 bases between the two ends. CDR3 length: 13 amino acids. As DNA, the CDR3 is TGCGCCAGCCCCCTCCAGGCTCCCGGGGAGCTGTTTTTT. It is translated as CASPLQAPGELFF.

The rearrangement joins TRBV27 to TRBJ2-7; TRBD2 matches at 8 bases. The J segment lost 3 bases and the V segment lost 4 bases, leaving 5 bases of the junction unmatched. Germline V gene data show CDR1 as MNHEY and CDR2 as SMNVEV (reference sequence). The CDR3 length is 14 residues. The CDR3 loop is CASSSGGFLYEQYF. The CDR3 DNA reads TGTGCCAGCAGTTCGGGGGGGTTTCTCTACGAGCAGTACTTC.

This clonotype occurred a few times. The chain is built from TRBV6-1 and TRBJ2-7; D possibly corresponds to TRBD1 (5 bases). The V gene lost 3 bases and the J gene lost 4 bases, with 10 bases spanning the gap. The CDR3 has 13 residues. The germline V gene has CDR1 MNHNS and CDR2 SASEGT. The CDR3 DNA is TGTGCCAGCAGTGAGCTTAGGGGTTACGAGCAGTACTTC. It translates to CASSELRGYEQYF.

The table lists this clonotype with a few counts. The genes are TRBV6-1 and TRBJ2-4, with TRBD2 identical over 11 bases. The CDR3 totals 17 residues. Losses at the gene ends were 8 bases for V and 1 base for J; bases not matched to a gene: 10. CDR1 is MNHNS and CDR2 is SASEGT in the germline V gene. The CDR3 region has the DNA TGTGCCAGCGTCGGTAGCGGGGGGGCCGGGGCCAAAAACATTCAGTACTTC. It specifies CASVGSGGAGAKNIQYF.

Regarding this clonotype: This may come from a read error, since a much larger clone is one base off. The chain links TRBV4-2 to TRBJ1-2; D is unresolved. Germline V gene sequence: CDR1 LGHNA, CDR2 YNFKEQ. CDR3 length: 18 residues. CDR3 nucleotides: TGTGCCAGCAGCCAAGATAATCCAGAAAAGGGTTTAGACTATGACTACACCTTC. It yields the protein CASSQDNPEKGLDYDYTF.